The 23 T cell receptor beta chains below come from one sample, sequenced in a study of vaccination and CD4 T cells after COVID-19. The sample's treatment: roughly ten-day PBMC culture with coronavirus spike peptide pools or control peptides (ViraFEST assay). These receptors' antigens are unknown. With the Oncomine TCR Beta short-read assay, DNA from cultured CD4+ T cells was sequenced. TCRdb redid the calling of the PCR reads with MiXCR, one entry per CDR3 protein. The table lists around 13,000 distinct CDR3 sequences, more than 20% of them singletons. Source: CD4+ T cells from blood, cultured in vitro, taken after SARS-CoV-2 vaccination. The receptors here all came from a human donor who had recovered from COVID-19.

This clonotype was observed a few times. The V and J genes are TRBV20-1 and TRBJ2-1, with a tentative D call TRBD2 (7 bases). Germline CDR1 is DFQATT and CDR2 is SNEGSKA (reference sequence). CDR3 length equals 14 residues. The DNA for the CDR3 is TGCAGGGGGGGGCCTGGGGGAATGAACAATGAGCAGTTCTTC. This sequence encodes CRGGPGGMNNEQFF.

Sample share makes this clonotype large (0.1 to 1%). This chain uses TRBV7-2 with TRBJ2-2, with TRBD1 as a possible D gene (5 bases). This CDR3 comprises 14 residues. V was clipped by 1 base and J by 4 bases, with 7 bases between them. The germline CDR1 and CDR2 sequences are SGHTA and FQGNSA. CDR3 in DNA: TGTGCCAGCAGCTTAGGGACAACCACCGGGGAGCTGTTTTTT. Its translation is CASSLGTTTGELFF.

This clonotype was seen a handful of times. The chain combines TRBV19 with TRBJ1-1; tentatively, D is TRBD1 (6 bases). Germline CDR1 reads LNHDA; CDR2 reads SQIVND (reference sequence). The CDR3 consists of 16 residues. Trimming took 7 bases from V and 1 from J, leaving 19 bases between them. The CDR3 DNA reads TGTGCCAGTATCCCTCTGGGGGGGGCATCGAACACTGAAGCTTTCTTT. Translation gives CASIPLGGASNTEAFF.

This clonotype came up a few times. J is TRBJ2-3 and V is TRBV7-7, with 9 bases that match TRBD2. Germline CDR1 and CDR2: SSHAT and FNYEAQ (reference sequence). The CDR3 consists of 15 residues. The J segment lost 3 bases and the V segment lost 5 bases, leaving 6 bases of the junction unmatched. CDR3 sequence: CASSPGTSSTDTQYF. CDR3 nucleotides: TGTGCCAGCAGCCCTGGGACTAGCTCAACAGATACGCAGTATTTT.

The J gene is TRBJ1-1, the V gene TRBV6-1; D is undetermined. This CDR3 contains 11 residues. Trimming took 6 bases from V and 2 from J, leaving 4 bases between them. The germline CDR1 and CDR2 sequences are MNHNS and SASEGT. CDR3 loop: CASRTNTEAFF. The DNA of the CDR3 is TGTGCCAGCAGAACTAACACTGAAGCTTTCTTT.

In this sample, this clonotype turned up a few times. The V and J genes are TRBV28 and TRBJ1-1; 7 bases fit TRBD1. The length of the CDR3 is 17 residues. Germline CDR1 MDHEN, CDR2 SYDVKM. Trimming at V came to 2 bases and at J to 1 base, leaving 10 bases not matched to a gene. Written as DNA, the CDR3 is TGTGCCAGCAGTTTAGAGGATGAGACAGGGAGGAACACTGAAGCTTTCTTT. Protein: CASSLEDETGRNTEAFF.

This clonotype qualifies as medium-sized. The CDR3 DNA is TGTGCCACCAGTGATTTGGCGGGCGAACCCTATGGCTACACCTTC. This translates into CATSDLAGEPYGYTF. The chain links TRBV24-1 to TRBJ1-2; D is undetermined. The CDR3 spans 15 residues. Germline CDR1 is KGHDR and CDR2 is SFDVKD. V was pared by 0 bases and J by 4 bases, with 11 bases between.

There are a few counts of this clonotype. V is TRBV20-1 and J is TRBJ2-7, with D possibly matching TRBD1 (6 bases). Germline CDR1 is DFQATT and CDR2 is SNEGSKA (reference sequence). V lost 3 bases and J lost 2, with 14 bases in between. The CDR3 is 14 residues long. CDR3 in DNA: TGCAGTGCTAGGGACAGCCTAGACACCTACGAGCAGTACTTC. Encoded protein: CSARDSLDTYEQYF.

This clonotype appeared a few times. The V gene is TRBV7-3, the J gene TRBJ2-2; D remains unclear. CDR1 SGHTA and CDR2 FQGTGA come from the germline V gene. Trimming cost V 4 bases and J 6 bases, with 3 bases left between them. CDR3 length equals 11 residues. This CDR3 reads CASSSSGELFF. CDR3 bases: TGTGCCAGCAGCTCATCCGGGGAGCTGTTTTTT.

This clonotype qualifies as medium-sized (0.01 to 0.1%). CDR3 nucleotide sequence: TGTGCCAGCGGAATTGACAGGAGCTCTGGAAACACCATATATTTT. Translated: CASGIDRSSGNTIYF. The V gene is TRBV6-1, the J gene TRBJ1-3; perhaps TRBD1 as D (6 bases). Deletions cut 8 bases from V and 0 bases from J, with 14 bases between. This CDR3 is built from 15 residues. CDR1 is MNHNS, CDR2 SASEGT, per germline.

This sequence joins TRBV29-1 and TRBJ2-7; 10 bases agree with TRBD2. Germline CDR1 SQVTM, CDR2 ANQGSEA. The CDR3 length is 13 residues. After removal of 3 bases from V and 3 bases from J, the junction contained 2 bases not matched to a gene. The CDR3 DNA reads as TGCAGCGTTGAGCTAGCGGGGGACTACGAGCAGTACTTC. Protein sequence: CSVELAGDYEQYF.

The CDR3 DNA reads TGTGCCAGCAGTGCCCAATGGACAGGGGGTTATGGCTACACCTTC. This encodes CASSAQWTGGYGYTF. The genes are TRBV12-3 or TRBV12-4 and TRBJ1-2; 10 bases match TRBD1. CDR3 length: 15 residues. Germline trimming cut 5 bases from V and 5 bases from J; bases unmatched to any gene: 8.

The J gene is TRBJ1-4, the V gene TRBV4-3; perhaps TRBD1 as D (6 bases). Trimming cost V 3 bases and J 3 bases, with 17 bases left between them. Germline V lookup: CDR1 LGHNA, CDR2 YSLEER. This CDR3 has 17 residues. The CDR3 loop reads CASSHPRGGPANEKLFF. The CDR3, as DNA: TGCGCCAGCAGCCACCCACGCGGGGGCCCGGCTAATGAAAAACTGTTTTTT.

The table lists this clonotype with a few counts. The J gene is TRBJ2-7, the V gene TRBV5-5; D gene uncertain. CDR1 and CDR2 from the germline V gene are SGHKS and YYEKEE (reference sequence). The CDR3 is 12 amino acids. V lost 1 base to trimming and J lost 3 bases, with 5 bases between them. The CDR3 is CASSLSGYEQYF. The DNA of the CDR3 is TGTGCCAGCAGCTTGTCCGGCTACGAGCAGTACTTC.

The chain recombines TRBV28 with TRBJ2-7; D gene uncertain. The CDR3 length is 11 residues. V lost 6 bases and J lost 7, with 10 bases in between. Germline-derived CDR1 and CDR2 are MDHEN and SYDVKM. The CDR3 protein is CASSKKWEQYF. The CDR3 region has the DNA TGTGCCAGCAGCAAGAAGTGGGAGCAGTACTTC.

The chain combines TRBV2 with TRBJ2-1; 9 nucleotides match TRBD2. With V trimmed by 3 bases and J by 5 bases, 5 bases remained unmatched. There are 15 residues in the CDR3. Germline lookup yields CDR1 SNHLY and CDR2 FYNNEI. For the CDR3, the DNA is TGTGCCAGCAGTGAGAGGGCTAGCGGGAACAATGAGCAGTTCTTC. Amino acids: CASSERASGNNEQFF.

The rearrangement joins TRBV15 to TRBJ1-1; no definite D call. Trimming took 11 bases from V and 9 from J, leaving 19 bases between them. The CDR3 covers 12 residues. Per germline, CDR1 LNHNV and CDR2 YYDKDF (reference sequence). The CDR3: CASGLRAGKAFF. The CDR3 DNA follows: TGTGCCTCGGGGTTGCGGGCGGGCAAAGCTTTCTTT.

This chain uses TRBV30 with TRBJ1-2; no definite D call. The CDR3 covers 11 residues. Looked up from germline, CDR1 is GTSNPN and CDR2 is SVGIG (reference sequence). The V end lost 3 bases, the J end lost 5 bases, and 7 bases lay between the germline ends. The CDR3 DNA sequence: TGTGCCTGGAGCACATCGTATGGCTACACCTTC. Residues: CAWSTSYGYTF.

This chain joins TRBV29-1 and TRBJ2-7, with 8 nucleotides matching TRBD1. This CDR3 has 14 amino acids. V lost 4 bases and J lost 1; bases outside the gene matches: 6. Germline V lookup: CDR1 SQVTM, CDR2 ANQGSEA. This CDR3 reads CSVVETGVSYEQYF. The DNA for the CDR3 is TGCAGCGTTGTGGAGACAGGGGTTTCCTACGAGCAGTACTTC.

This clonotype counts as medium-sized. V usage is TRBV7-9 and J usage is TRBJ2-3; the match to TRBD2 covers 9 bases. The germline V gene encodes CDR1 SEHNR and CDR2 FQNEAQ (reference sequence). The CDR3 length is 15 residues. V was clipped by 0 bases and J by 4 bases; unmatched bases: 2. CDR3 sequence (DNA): TGTGCCAGCAGCTTAGCACTAGCGGGCGCAGATACGCAGTATTTT. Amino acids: CASSLALAGADTQYF.

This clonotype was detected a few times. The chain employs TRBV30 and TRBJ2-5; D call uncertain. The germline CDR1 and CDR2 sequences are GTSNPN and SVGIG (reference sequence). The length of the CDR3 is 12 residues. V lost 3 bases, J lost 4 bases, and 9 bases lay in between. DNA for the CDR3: TGTGCCTGGAGGTCGTGGCGAGAGACCCAGTACTTC. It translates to CAWRSWRETQYF.

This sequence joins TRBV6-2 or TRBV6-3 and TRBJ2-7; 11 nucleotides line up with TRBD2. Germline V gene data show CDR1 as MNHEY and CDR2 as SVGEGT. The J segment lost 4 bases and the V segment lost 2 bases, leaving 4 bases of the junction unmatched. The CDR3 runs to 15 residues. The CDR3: CASSYRLAGGYEQYF. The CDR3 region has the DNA TGTGCCAGCAGTTACCGGCTAGCGGGAGGATACGAGCAGTACTTC.

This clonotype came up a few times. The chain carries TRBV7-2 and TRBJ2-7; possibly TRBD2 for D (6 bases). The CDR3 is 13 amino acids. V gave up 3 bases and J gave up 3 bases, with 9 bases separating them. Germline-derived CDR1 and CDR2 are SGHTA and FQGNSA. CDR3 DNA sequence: TGTGCCAGCAGCTTCGGGGGTGGCTACGAGCAGTACTTC. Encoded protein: CASSFGGGYEQYF.